This is a list of T cell receptor beta chains from one sample in a study of technical replicates of blood from a handful of donors. This table comes from immunoSEQ multiplex PCR, and its TCRdb copy is limited to in-frame clones, with some not included. The table has approximately 78,000 clones, approximately 92% seen once. Sequencing was done on a sample of T cells isolated from PBMCs. Receptors were obtained from a human donor in good health. Each CDR3 is given with its conserved first and last residue. The D gene is left open where the match is weak. Rows give clone size only sometimes, using once, few, many, or a class for an expanded clone.

abundance	j_gene	v_gene	d_gene	CDR3nt	CDR3aa
NA	TRBJ1-5	TRBV30	NA	TGTGCCTGGAGCACAAGCAATCAGCCCCAGCATTTT	CAWSTSNQPQHF
NA	TRBJ2-3	TRBV9	TRBD2	TGTGCCAGCAGCGTAGCGGGAGGGCCTTCAAATACGCAGTATTTT	CASSVAGGPSNTQYF
NA	TRBJ2-7	TRBV6-6	NA	TGTGCCAGCAGTTACGGGGCGGAGCAGTACTTC	CASSYGAEQYF
NA	TRBJ2-2	TRBV6-5	TRBD1	TGTGCCAGCAGCCGGGACAGGCCGAACACCGGGGAGCTGTTTTTT	CASSRDRPNTGELFF
NA	TRBJ1-2	TRBV6-1	NA	TGTGCCAGCAGTGATTGGGGCGTTACCTATGGCTACACCTTC	CASSDWGVTYGYTF
NA	TRBJ2-3	TRBV28	TRBD2	TGTGCCAGCAGTTTAGCGAGTCGGGGGGGCACAGATACGCAGTATTTT	CASSLASRGGTDTQYF
NA	TRBJ2-1	TRBV7-2	NA	TGTGCCAGCAGCTTAGTTTCCGGGACTCGTGAGCAGTTCTTC	CASSLVSGTREQFF
NA	TRBJ2-7	TRBV2	TRBD1	TGTGCCAGCGGGGGACAGGCCTACGAGCAGTACTTC	CASGGQAYEQYF
NA	TRBJ2-2	TRBV4-1	TRBD2	TGCGCCAGCAGCCAAGAACCCAGCGGGGAGAACACCGGGGAGCTGTTTTTT	CASSQEPSGENTGELFF
NA	TRBJ1-1	TRBV27	NA	TGTGCCAGCAGTATACAGGGAGGGACTGAAGCTTTCTTT	CASSIQGGTEAFF
NA	TRBJ2-1	TRBV4-3	NA	TGCGCCAGCAGCCAAGTCGAAGCAGGGCTAGCGTACAATGAGCAGTTCTTC	CASSQVEAGLAYNEQFF
once	TRBJ2-1	TRBV2	TRBD2	TGTGCCAGCATGTACGAAGTAGCGGGGAGGTGGGATGAGCAGTTCTTC	CASMYEVAGRWDEQFF
NA	TRBJ1-1	TRBV27	NA	TGTGCCAGCATTAGTAGGGGCTTCACTGAAGCTTTCTTT	CASISRGFTEAFF
few	TRBJ1-1	TRBV18	NA	TGTGCCAGCTCACCCACAGCCATGAACACTGAAGCTTTCTTT	CASSPTAMNTEAFF
NA	TRBJ2-4	TRBV19	TRBD2	TGTGCCACCTCGGGAGCGGGAGGGCCAAACATTCAGTACTTC	CATSGAGGPNIQYF
NA	TRBJ2-3	TRBV5-4	TRBD1	TGTGCCAGCAGCTCGGGACAGGGCACAGATACGCAGTATTTT	CASSSGQGTDTQYF
NA	TRBJ1-1	TRBV2	NA	TGTGCCAGCAGTGAGGTGGTTGCGGGTAAAGCTTTCTTT	CASSEVVAGKAFF
NA	TRBJ2-6	TRBV7-8	NA	TGTGCCAGCAGCGCATCCAGATCCTCTGGGGCCAACGTCCTGACTTTC	CASSASRSSGANVLTF
NA	TRBJ1-3	TRBV4-1	NA	TGCGCCAGCAGCCAAGAAATCCCGGGGTCTGGAAACACCATATATTTT	CASSQEIPGSGNTIYF
NA	TRBJ2-5	TRBV29-1	NA	TGCAGCGTGTTCCCGGGGTCCGGCAGAGAGACCCAGTACTTC	CSVFPGSGRETQYF
NA	TRBJ2-1	TRBV7-2	TRBD1	TGTGCCAGCAGCTGGGAACAGGGGGTTTACAATGAGCAGTTCTTC	CASSWEQGVYNEQFF
NA	TRBJ2-3	TRBV7-2	NA	TGTGCCAGCAGCTTAGCGGCTAGCACAGATACGCAGTATTTT	CASSLAASTDTQYF
NA	TRBJ1-2	TRBV7-9	NA	TGTGCCAGCAGCTCCAGCGCCTCTAACTATGGCTACACCTTC	CASSSSASNYGYTF
NA	TRBJ2-7	TRBV6-5	TRBD2	TGTGCCAGCAACTCACCGGGGGGGCATGAATACGAGCAGTACTTC	CASNSPGGHEYEQYF
few	TRBJ2-2	TRBV13	TRBD1	TGTGCCAGCAGAACCGGGACAGGGAACACCGGGGAGCTGTTTTTT	CASRTGTGNTGELFF
NA	TRBJ1-1	TRBV6-6	NA	TGTGCCAGCACCAACGGACAAGGGGCTGAAGCTTTCTTT	CASTNGQGAEAFF
NA	TRBJ1-2	TRBV5-4	TRBD1	TGTGCCAGCAGCTTGGGGTTCCGGACAGGGATGGTCTACACCTTC	CASSLGFRTGMVYTF
NA	TRBJ2-5	TRBV30	NA	TGTGCCTGGAGTGAGAGGCTAATGGAGACCCAGTACTTC	CAWSERLMETQYF
NA	TRBJ2-3	TRBV11-3	TRBD1	TGTGCCAGCAGCCTACTATACAGGGGTGGCACAGATACGCAGTATTTT	CASSLLYRGGTDTQYF
NA	TRBJ1-2	TRBV29-1	NA	TGCAGCGTTGTTTCTGAGGTTGGCTACACCTTC	CSVVSEVGYTF
NA	TRBJ2-1	TRBV14	TRBD2	TGTGCCAGCAGCCCAGCGGGAGCGAACAATGAGCAGTTCTTC	CASSPAGANNEQFF
NA	TRBJ1-4	TRBV25-1	NA	TGTGCCAGCAGTGGAGGAGTTGGGAGAACTAATGAAAAACTGTTTTTT	CASSGGVGRTNEKLFF
NA	TRBJ1-5	TRBV7-8	NA	TGTGCCAGCAGCTTAGGGCAGCGGGAACGGCATTTT	CASSLGQRERHF
NA	TRBJ1-1	TRBV7-7	NA	TGTGCTAGCAGCTTATGGGAGGTTTACCTTGGGATGAACACTGAAGCTTTCTTT	CASSLWEVYLGMNTEAFF
NA	TRBJ1-5	TRBV19	NA	TGTGCCAGTAGTATCAGGGTTAATCAGCCCCAGCATTTT	CASSIRVNQPQHF
NA	TRBJ2-7	TRBV9	TRBD1	TGTGCCAGCAGCGAATCCGGGACAGGTACCTACGAGCAGTACTTC	CASSESGTGTYEQYF
NA	TRBJ2-5	TRBV18	TRBD1	TGTGCCAGCTCACCACCGGGACAGCAAGAGACCCAGTACTTC	CASSPPGQQETQYF
NA	TRBJ2-3	TRBV7-9	NA	TGTGCCAGCAGCTTAGCAGGGGGCACAGATACGCAGTATTTT	CASSLAGGTDTQYF
NA	TRBJ2-6	TRBV5-1	NA	TGCGCCAGCAGCTTGAGCGAAACCTCTGGGGCCAACGTCCTGACTTTC	CASSLSETSGANVLTF
NA	TRBJ2-3	TRBV4-1	NA	TGCGCCAGCAGCCATTCCGAGGGGGATTGGGATACGCAGTATTTT	CASSHSEGDWDTQYF
NA	TRBJ1-2	TRBV10-3	NA	TGTGCCATCAGTGAGAGGCCTCCGCTCGGGGGCTACACCTTC	CAISERPPLGGYTF
NA	TRBJ2-5	TRBV5-1	TRBD1	TGCGCCAGCAGCTTAGCCACAGGGGTCCAAGAGACCCAGTACTTC	CASSLATGVQETQYF
NA	TRBJ1-5	TRBV30	TRBD1	TGTGCCTGGAGTTCCGGGACAGGGGGCCGGCAGCCCCAGCATTTT	CAWSSGTGGRQPQHF
once	TRBJ2-7	TRBV10-3	TRBD2	TGTGCCATCAGCGAGACTAGCGGGAGTCCATTAAGGGGTGAGCAGTACTTC	CAISETSGSPLRGEQYF
NA	TRBJ1-5	TRBV4-2	NA	TGTGCCAGCAGCCAAGTCGCGTCGGATCAGCCCCAGCATTTT	CASSQVASDQPQHF
NA	TRBJ1-2	TRBV5-4	TRBD1	TGTGCCAGCAGCTTATTGACAGGGTTGGGCGGCTACACCTTC	CASSLLTGLGGYTF
NA	TRBJ1-5	TRBV25-1	NA	TGTGCCAGCAGTGAAGCCAGGGAAAATCAGCCCCAGCATTTT	CASSEARENQPQHF
NA	TRBJ2-7	TRBV6-5	TRBD2	TGTGCCAGCAGTTACTCCGGGACTAGCGGCTCCTACGAGCAGTACTTC	CASSYSGTSGSYEQYF
NA	TRBJ1-2	TRBV11-2	NA	TGTGCCAGCAGCCCCCGGACGACAGATCGCTACACCTTC	CASSPRTTDRYTF
NA	TRBJ2-1	TRBV14	NA	TGTGCCAGCAGCCAAGAGTCCGGAGGGTACAACAATGAGCAGTTCTTC	CASSQESGGYNNEQFF
NA	TRBJ2-1	TRBV30	NA	TGTGCCTGGAGTACTGGGACTCTTGAGGGGTTCTTC	CAWSTGTLEGFF
NA	TRBJ2-7	TRBV2	TRBD1	TGTGCCAGCAGTGAAGGACAGGGGGGGATCCACGAGCAGTACTTC	CASSEGQGGIHEQYF
NA	TRBJ1-1	TRBV28	NA	TGTGCCAGCAGCGGACAGCAAGTATGGGAAGACACTGAAGCTTTCTTT	CASSGQQVWEDTEAFF
NA	TRBJ2-3	TRBV28	TRBD2	TGTGCCAGCAGTTTGGTCATAGCTAGCGGAGATAGCACAGATACGCAGTATTTT	CASSLVIASGDSTDTQYF
NA	TRBJ1-1	TRBV19	TRBD1	TGTGCCAGTAAAAAGGGACAGGGTAACGCTGAAGCTTTCTTT	CASKKGQGNAEAFF
NA	TRBJ2-1	TRBV7-9	NA	TGTGCCAGCAGCTTAGCTCTTGGAGACTTAAATGAGCAGTTCTTC	CASSLALGDLNEQFF
NA	TRBJ2-2	TRBV7-3	NA	TGTGCCAGCAGCTTAAACGGGATGGGCACCGGGGAGCTGTTTTTT	CASSLNGMGTGELFF
once	TRBJ2-5	TRBV5-1	TRBD1	TGCGCCAGCAGTAACGGACAGGGGAGCGAGACCCAGTACTTC	CASSNGQGSETQYF
NA	TRBJ2-1	TRBV7-2	TRBD2	TGTGCCAGCAGCTTAGGGTTAGCGGGGAATGAGCAGTTCTTC	CASSLGLAGNEQFF
NA	TRBJ1-5	TRBV15	NA	TGTGCCACCAGCAGCAACACAGGGCTTCAGCCCCAGCATTTT	CATSSNTGLQPQHF